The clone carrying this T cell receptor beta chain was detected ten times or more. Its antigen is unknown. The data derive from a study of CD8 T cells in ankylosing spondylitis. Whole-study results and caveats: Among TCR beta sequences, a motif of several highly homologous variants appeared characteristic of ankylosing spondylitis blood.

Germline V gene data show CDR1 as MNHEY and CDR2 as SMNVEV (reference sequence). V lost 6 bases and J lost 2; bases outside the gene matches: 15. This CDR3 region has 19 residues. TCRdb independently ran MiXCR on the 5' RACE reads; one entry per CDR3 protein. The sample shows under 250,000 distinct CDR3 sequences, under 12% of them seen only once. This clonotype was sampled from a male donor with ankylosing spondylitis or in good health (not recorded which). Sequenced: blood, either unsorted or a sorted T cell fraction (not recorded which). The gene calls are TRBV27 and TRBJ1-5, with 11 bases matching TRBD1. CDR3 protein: CASSFSVDRGLVGNQPQHF. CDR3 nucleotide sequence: TGTGCCAGCAGCTTCTCCGTGGACAGGGGGCTAGTAGGCAATCAGCCCCAGCATTTT.